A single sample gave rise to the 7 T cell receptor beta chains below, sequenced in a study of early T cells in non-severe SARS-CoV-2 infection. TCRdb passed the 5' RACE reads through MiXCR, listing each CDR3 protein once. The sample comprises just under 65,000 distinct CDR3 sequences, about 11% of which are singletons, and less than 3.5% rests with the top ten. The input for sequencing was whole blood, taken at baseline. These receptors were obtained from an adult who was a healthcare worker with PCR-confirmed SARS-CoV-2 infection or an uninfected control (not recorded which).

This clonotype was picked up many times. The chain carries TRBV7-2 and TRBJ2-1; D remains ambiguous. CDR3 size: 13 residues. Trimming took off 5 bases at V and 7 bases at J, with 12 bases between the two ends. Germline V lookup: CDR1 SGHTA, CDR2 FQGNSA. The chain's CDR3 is CASSPIVRNEQFF. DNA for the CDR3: TGTGCCAGCAGCCCAATTGTACGGAATGAGCAGTTCTTC.

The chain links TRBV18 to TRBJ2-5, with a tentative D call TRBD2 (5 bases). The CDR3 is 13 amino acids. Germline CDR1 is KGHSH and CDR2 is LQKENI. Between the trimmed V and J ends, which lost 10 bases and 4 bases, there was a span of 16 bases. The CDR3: CATQEARIETQYF. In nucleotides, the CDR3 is TGTGCCACCCAGGAGGCGAGGATAGAGACCCAGTACTTC.

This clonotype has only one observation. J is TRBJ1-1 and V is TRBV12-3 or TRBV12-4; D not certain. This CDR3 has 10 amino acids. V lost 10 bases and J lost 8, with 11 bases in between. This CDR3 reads CATSIREAFF. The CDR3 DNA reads TGTGCCACCTCGATTCGGGAAGCTTTCTTT.

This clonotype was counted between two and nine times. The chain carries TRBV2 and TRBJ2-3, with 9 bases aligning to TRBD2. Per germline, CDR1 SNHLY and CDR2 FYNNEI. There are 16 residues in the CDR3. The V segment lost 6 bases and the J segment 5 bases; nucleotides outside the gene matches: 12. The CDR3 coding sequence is TGTGCCAGCAGAGACCCGGGACTAGCTCAGGGAGATACGCAGTATTTT. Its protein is CASRDPGLAQGDTQYF.

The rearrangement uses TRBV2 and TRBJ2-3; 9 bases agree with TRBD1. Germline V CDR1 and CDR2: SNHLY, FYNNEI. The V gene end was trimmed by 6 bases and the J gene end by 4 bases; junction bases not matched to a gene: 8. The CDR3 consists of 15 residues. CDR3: CASRGGGQGADTQYF. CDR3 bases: TGTGCCAGCAGAGGAGGGGGACAGGGAGCAGATACGCAGTATTTT.

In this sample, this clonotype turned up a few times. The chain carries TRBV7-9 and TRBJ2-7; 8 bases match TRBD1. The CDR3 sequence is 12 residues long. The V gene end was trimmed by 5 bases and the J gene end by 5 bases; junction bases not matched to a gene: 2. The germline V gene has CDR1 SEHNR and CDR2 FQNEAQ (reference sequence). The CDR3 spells CASSTDRDEQYF. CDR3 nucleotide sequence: TGTGCCAGCAGCACGGACAGGGACGAGCAGTACTTC.

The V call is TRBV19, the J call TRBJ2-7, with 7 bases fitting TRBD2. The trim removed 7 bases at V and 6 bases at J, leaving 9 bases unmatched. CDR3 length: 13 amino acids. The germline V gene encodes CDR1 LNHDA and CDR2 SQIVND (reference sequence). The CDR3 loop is CASTGGLFGEQYF. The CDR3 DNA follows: TGTGCCAGTACGGGGGGTCTATTCGGCGAGCAGTACTTC.